This T cell receptor (beta chain) was retrieved from a study of cytomegalovirus exposure and HLA in healthy donors. Notes on the study in general: Most CMV-associated TCR beta chains were later found to appear HLA-restricted. In a later analysis, specific HLA alleles were associated with around 17,000 TCR beta sequences at a 0.05 false discovery rate. Testing in vitro showed a few CMV-associated chains specific for CMV antigens. A later analysis showed that HLA-associated TCR beta chains had undergone more clonal expansion than equally common others.

PCR used 60 Vbeta primers and 13 Jbeta primers. Method: immunoSEQ multiplex PCR; TCRdb's copy keeps in-frame clones and lacks some. The sample records about 170,000 clones, roughly 77% being singletons. This clone was found a few times. No antigen is known for it. Material for sequencing was PBMCs. This TCR was sampled from a woman between 50 and 59 years old in good health and CMV-seropositive.

CDR3: CATSSGHSYSYEQYF. The DNA for the CDR3 is TGTGCCACCAGCAGTGGACACTCCTACTCCTACGAGCAGTACTTC. V and J are TRBV15 and TRBJ2-7; weak D call: TRBD1 (5 bases). This CDR3 comprises 15 residues. Trimming took 3 bases from V and 0 from J, leaving 12 bases between them. The germline V gene has CDR1 LNHNV and CDR2 YYDKDF (reference sequence).